This T cell receptor beta chain came from a study of naive and memory T cell subsets. An equimolar mix of two oligonucleotides served as the beta constant-region primer for TRBC1 and TRBC2. Nested alpha and beta constant-region primers with the SP2 primer drove four PCR rounds on ligated cDNA. TCRdb recomputed calls from the UMI-ligation and nested PCR reads with MiXCR, one row per CDR3 protein. The sample shows 130,000 to 150,000 distinct CDR3 sequences, 15% to 20% of them seen only once. Trimming took 3 bases from V and 2 from J, leaving 14 bases between them. The germline V gene has CDR1 LNHDA and CDR2 SQIVND (reference sequence). This CDR3 region has 15 residues.

Sequencing used naive CD4+ T cells from blood. The source of this sequence is a human donor in good health. This chain joins TRBV19 and TRBJ2-7; perhaps D is TRBD1 or TRBD2 (5 bases each). In nucleotides, the CDR3 is TGTGCCAGTAGTATCTCCGGGACGAAAACCTACGAGCAGTACTTC. Protein: CASSISGTKTYEQYF. The whole variable domain, remainder taken from reference TRBV19 and TRBJ2-7, is DGGITQSPKYLFRKEGQNVTLSCEQNLNHDAMYWYRQDPGQGLRLIYYSQIVNDFQKGDIAEGYSVSREKKESFPLTVTSAQKNPTAFYLCASSISGTKTYEQYFGPGTRLTVT.